These T cell receptor beta chains were read from a single sample in a study of shared clonotypes between healthy human individuals. TCRdb's copy holds only in-frame clones and misses some; the assay was immunoSEQ multiplex PCR. The sample lists roughly 500,000 clones; more than 75% were seen once. Specimen: PBMCs. All receptors come from a middle-aged woman in good health. Some clones in this sample may be carry-over from other donors' samples. Each CDR3 is given with its conserved first and last residue. D genes are given only for firm matches. Not all rows give a size; the values are once, few, many and, for expanded clones, a class.

>TRBV11-2|-|TRBJ1-3|once
CASSLAGNTIYF
TGTGCCAGCAGCTTAGCCGGAAACACCATATATTTT
>TRBV6-1|-|TRBJ1-1|once
CASRITGTPEAFF
TGTGCCAGCAGGATTACAGGGACCCCTGAAGCTTTCTTT
>TRBV29-1|-|TRBJ2-1|-
CSVEDRRVGWDEQFF
TGCAGCGTTGAAGATCGGAGGGTAGGCTGGGATGAGCAGTTCTTC
>TRBV28|-|TRBJ1-1|-
CASFTLNTEAFF
TGTGCCAGCTTCACACTAAACACTGAAGCTTTCTTT
>TRBV5-1|TRBD1|TRBJ2-7|-
CASSLMGQRSYEQYF
TGCGCCAGCAGCTTGATGGGACAGCGCTCCTACGAGCAGTACTTC
>TRBV30|-|TRBJ1-4|-
CAWSPKGIGEKLFF
TGTGCCTGGAGTCCGAAGGGTATAGGGGAAAAACTGTTTTTT
>TRBV7-9|-|TRBJ2-5|once
CASSLREHQETQYF
TGTGCCAGCAGCTTACGAGAACACCAAGAGACCCAGTACTTC
>TRBV15|TRBD2|TRBJ2-1|-
CATSRDLAGFIDEQFF
TGTGCCACCAGCAGAGATCTAGCGGGATTTATCGATGAGCAGTTCTTC
>TRBV4-2|TRBD2|TRBJ2-7|-
CASSQQQGGLATYEQYF
TGTGCCAGCAGCCAACAGCAAGGGGGACTAGCTACCTACGAGCAGTACTTC
>TRBV7-9|-|TRBJ2-1|-
CASSLARGEKFF
TGTGCCAGCAGCTTGGCCCGGGGAGAGAAATTCTTC
>TRBV5-4|-|TRBJ2-5|-
CASSSGLEETQYF
TGTGCCAGCAGCTCGGGACTCGAAGAGACCCAGTACTTC
>TRBV6-6|-|TRBJ1-5|-
CASSQPNQPQHF
TGTGCCAGCAGTCAACCGAATCAGCCCCAGCATTTT
>TRBV29-1|TRBD1|TRBJ2-7|-
CSVVQTGQGPYEQYF
TGCAGCGTTGTACAAACCGGACAGGGCCCCTACGAGCAGTACTTC
>TRBV4-2|-|TRBJ2-7|-
CASSQDILSYEQYF
TGTGCCAGCAGCCAAGATATCCTTTCCTACGAGCAGTACTTC
>TRBV5-4|TRBD1|TRBJ2-5|-
CASSLDGPGGETQYF
TGTGCCAGCAGCTTGGATGGTCCAGGGGGCGAGACCCAGTACTTC
>TRBV29-1|-|TRBJ1-1|-
CSVEDQGGTEAFF
TGCAGCGTTGAAGATCAGGGTGGCACTGAAGCTTTCTTT
>TRBV5-1|-|TRBJ2-7|-
CASSLRESSYEQYF
TGCGCCAGCAGCTTGCGGGAGAGCTCCTACGAGCAGTACTTC
>TRBV6-5|-|TRBJ2-3|-
CASRGVSDTDTQYF
TGTGCCAGCAGGGGGGTGTCGGACACAGATACGCAGTATTTT
>TRBV6-1|-|TRBJ1-1|-
CASSGLGGGGEAFF
TGTGCCAGCAGTGGACTGGGGGGGGGCGGTGAAGCTTTCTTT
>TRBV5-1|-|TRBJ2-7|-
CASSLGQSYEQYF
TGCGCCAGCAGCTTGGGGCAATCCTACGAGCAGTACTTC
>TRBV28|-|TRBJ1-2|-
CASSHPDMVDLNGYTF
TGTGCCAGCAGTCATCCCGACATGGTCGATCTAAATGGCTACACCTTC
>TRBV19|-|TRBJ2-6|-
CASSILRSGANVLTF
TGTGCCAGTAGTATACTTCGCTCTGGGGCCAACGTCCTGACTTTC
>TRBV5-1|-|TRBJ2-3|-
CASSLDRTDTQYF
TGCGCCAGCAGCTTGGACCGCACAGATACGCAGTATTTT
>TRBV7-8|-|TRBJ2-5|-
CASSLAGTKETQYF
TGTGCCAGCAGCTTAGCAGGGACCAAAGAGACCCAGTACTTC
>TRBV5-1|TRBD1|TRBJ2-7|-
CASSPAPGTGTYEQYF
TGCGCCAGCAGCCCCGCACCTGGGACAGGGACATACGAGCAGTACTTC
>TRBV6-6|TRBD1|TRBJ2-3|-
CASSPQGARADTQYF
TGTGCCAGCAGCCCACAGGGGGCGCGGGCAGATACGCAGTATTTT
>TRBV7-2|TRBD2|TRBJ2-3|few
CASSLVLAGNTDTQYF
TGTGCCAGCAGCTTAGTACTAGCGGGAAACACAGATACGCAGTATTTT
>TRBV7-6|-|TRBJ1-1|-
CASSPTGINTEAFF
TGTGCCAGCAGCCCAACCGGTATAAACACTGAAGCTTTCTTT
>TRBV7-2|-|TRBJ2-3|-
CASSLEGPDTQYF
TGTGCCAGCAGCTTAGAGGGCCCAGATACGCAGTATTTT
>TRBV6-5|-|TRBJ2-7|-
CASSYSTAHEQYF
TGTGCCAGCAGTTACTCGACAGCCCACGAGCAGTACTTC
>TRBV5-1|TRBD1|TRBJ2-7|-
CASSWTGGYEQYF
TGCGCCAGCAGCTGGACAGGGGGGTACGAGCAGTACTTC
>TRBV19|TRBD2|TRBJ2-3|-
CASSPGLAGTDTQYF
TGTGCCAGTAGCCCCGGACTAGCGGGCACAGATACGCAGTATTTT
>TRBV5-1|TRBD1|TRBJ2-7|-
CASSLAPGGPYEQYF
TGCGCCAGCAGCTTGGCTCCAGGGGGCCCCTACGAGCAGTACTTC
>TRBV5-4|TRBD2|TRBJ2-7|-
CASSEGLAQGYEQYF
TGTGCCAGCAGCGAGGGACTAGCACAGGGTTACGAGCAGTACTTC
>TRBV5-8|TRBD2|TRBJ2-7|-
CASSSRAGGLYEQYF
TGTGCCAGCAGCTCCCGGGCGGGAGGGCTTTACGAGCAGTACTTC
>TRBV15|TRBD1|TRBJ2-7|-
CATSSLGTGRTYEQYF
TGTGCCACCAGCAGCCTCGGGACAGGCCGAACCTACGAGCAGTACTTC
>TRBV30|-|TRBJ1-1|-
CAWSQTDTEAFF
TGTGCCTGGAGTCAAACGGACACTGAAGCTTTCTTT
>TRBV28|-|TRBJ2-7|few
CATTWAGSAYEQYF
TGTGCCACCACCTGGGCAGGGAGTGCGTACGAGCAGTACTTC
>TRBV11-2|TRBD1|TRBJ1-4|-
CASSVGQAANEKLFF
TGTGCCAGCAGCGTAGGACAGGCCGCTAATGAAAAACTGTTTTTT
>TRBV28|-|TRBJ2-6|many
CASSPGEFSGANVLTF
TGTGCCAGCAGTCCCGGGGAGTTCTCTGGGGCCAACGTCCTGACTTTC
>TRBV5-1|TRBD2|TRBJ2-2|-
CASHRGGLAGGPTGELFF
TGCGCCAGCCACAGGGGAGGACTAGCGGGAGGGCCTACCGGGGAGCTGTTTTTT
>TRBV5-1|-|TRBJ2-1|many
CASSLAQGTPPNEQFF
TGCGCCAGCAGCTTGGCCCAGGGGACTCCACCCAATGAGCAGTTCTTC
>TRBV11-2|-|TRBJ2-2|-
CASSLPLPGELFF
TGTGCCAGCAGCCTTCCGTTGCCCGGGGAGCTGTTTTTT
>TRBV27|-|TRBJ2-7|-
CASSSQRGVVEQYF
TGTGCCAGCAGTTCGCAGAGAGGGGTGGTCGAGCAGTACTTC
>TRBV27|-|TRBJ1-5|-
CASSYLAVTDTQHF
TGTGCCAGCAGTTACCTAGCAGTCACAGATACGCAGCATTTT
>TRBV2|-|TRBJ2-7|-
CASSVPVTYEQYF
TGTGCCAGCAGTGTGCCAGTAACCTACGAGCAGTACTTC
>TRBV5-4|TRBD1|TRBJ1-2|-
CASSRGEGGGYGYTF
TGTGCCAGCAGCCGGGGGGAAGGGGGCGGCTATGGCTACACCTTC
>TRBV28|-|TRBJ2-3|-
CASSTPSTDTQYF
TGTGCCAGCAGCACCCCCAGCACAGATACGCAGTATTTT
>TRBV28|-|TRBJ1-5|few
CASSLLDQPQHF
TGTGCCAGCAGTTTATTGGATCAGCCCCAGCATTTT